These 19 T cell receptor beta chains originate from one sample sequenced in a study of blood T cell repertoires in COVID-19. Data came from immunoSEQ multiplex PCR; TCRdb stores just in-frame clones and leaves some out. This table holds tens of thousands of clones, 85% found once. The source material was peripheral blood. The receptors were sampled from a man at least 80 years old with acute or convalescent COVID-19.

The chain employs TRBV10-1 and TRBJ2-7; 9 bases align to TRBD2. CDR1 and CDR2 from the germline V gene are WNHNN and SYGVQD (reference sequence). V was pared by 2 bases and J by 7 bases, with 9 bases of the junction left unmatched. The CDR3 is made up of 15 amino acids. The CDR3 here is CASSEGASGVYEQYF. The CDR3 DNA sequence: TGCGCCAGCAGTGAGGGGGCTAGCGGGGTCTATGAGCAGTACTTC.

The chain carries TRBV9 and TRBJ2-1, with 8 bases fitting TRBD2. CDR1 is SGDLS, CDR2 YYNGEE, per germline. The junction had 7 bases not matched to a gene; V was cut back by 3 bases and J by 2 bases. This CDR3 region has 16 residues. The CDR3 sequence is CASSAGGTHTYNEQFF. The DNA for the CDR3 is TGTGCCAGCAGCGCGGGAGGGACTCATACCTACAATGAGCAGTTCTTC. Combining the CDR3 with reference TRBV9 and TRBJ2-1 gives the whole variable domain DSGVTQTPKHLITATGQRVTLRCSPRSGDLSVYWYQQSLDQGLQFLIQYYNGEERAKGNILERFSAQQFPDLHSELNLSSLELGDSALYFCASSAGGTHTYNEQFFGPGTRLTVL.

Comments on this clone: Other DNA sequences in this sample translate to the same CDR3. This rearrangement joins TRBV19 to TRBJ2-7, with D possibly matching TRBD2 (5 bases). Germline loops: CDR1 LNHDA, CDR2 SQIVND (reference sequence). Trimming took off 5 bases at V and 2 bases at J, with 7 bases between the two ends. The CDR3 spans 12 residues. CDR3 protein: CASSRGPYEQYF. The CDR3 DNA reads as TGTGCCAGTAGTCGGGGTCCCTACGAGCAGTACTTC.

V and J are TRBV2 and TRBJ1-2; 9 nucleotides line up with TRBD1. V shed 9 bases, J shed 6 bases, and the junction held 8 bases outside the gene matches. CDR1 is SNHLY, CDR2 FYNNEI, per germline. The CDR3 spans 13 residues. CDR3 protein: CASRVQGADGYTF. The CDR3 DNA follows: TGTGCCAGTCGGGTACAGGGGGCGGATGGCTACACCTTC.

The chain employs TRBV5-1 and TRBJ1-5; TRBD1 might be the D (5 bases). The V end lost 0 bases, the J end lost 0 bases, and 7 bases lay between the germline ends. Germline CDR1 is SGHRS and CDR2 is YFSETQ. The CDR3 has 15 residues. The DNA for the CDR3 is TGCGCCAGCAGCTTGGGGGGCTATAGCAATCAGCCCCAGCATTTT. Protein product: CASSLGGYSNQPQHF.

J is TRBJ1-5 and V is TRBV5-6, with 10 nucleotides matching TRBD1. The CDR3 loop spans 17 amino acids. V shed 0 bases, J shed 0 bases, and the junction held 3 bases outside the gene matches. CDR1 is SGHDT and CDR2 is YYEEEE in the germline V gene. The CDR3 DNA reads TGTGCCAGCAGCTTGGGACAGGGGGCCGGTAGCAATCAGCCCCAGCATTTT. Protein product: CASSLGQGAGSNQPQHF.

The chain couples TRBV10-3 to TRBJ1-2; 8 bases agree with TRBD1. The CDR3 is 14 amino acids. The germline CDR1 and CDR2 sequences are ENHRY and SYGVKD. With V trimmed by 5 bases and J by 5 bases, 7 bases remained unmatched. CDR3 region: CAISPAGTGYGYTF. The CDR3 region has the DNA TGTGCCATCAGTCCCGCCGGGACAGGTTATGGCTACACCTTC.

The J gene is TRBJ2-1, the V gene TRBV21-1; the table calls TRBD2, which could not be checked here. TRBV21-1 is noted as a pseudogene. The CDR3 spans 19 residues. CDR3 sequence: CASSKGLGGVVHAGYEQFF. Here the CDR3 DNA reads TGTGCCAGCAGCAAAGGTTTGGGGGGTGTTGTCCACGCCGGCTATGAGCAGTTCTTC.

The CDR3: CATTYAYEQYF. In nucleotides, the CDR3 is TGTGCCACCACCTATGCCTACGAGCAGTACTTC. The V gene is TRBV6-5, the J gene TRBJ2-7; no firm D call. V lost 10 bases to trimming and J lost 2 bases, with 9 bases between them. Germline V gives CDR1 MNHEY, CDR2 SVGAGI. The CDR3 contains 11 residues.

The table lists this clone with a count of one. The chain has TRBV5-6 and TRBJ2-3; tentative D call: TRBD2 (5 bases). Germline V CDR1 and CDR2: SGHDT, YYEEEE. CDR3 length: 14 amino acids. V lost 4 bases and J lost 6, with 15 bases in between. CDR3 DNA sequence: TGTGCCAGCAGCGGGATGGGAGCCCCGGATACGCAGTATTTT. Translated: CASSGMGAPDTQYF.

J is TRBJ1-1 and V is TRBV6-5; the D is unclear. The V and J ends lost 6 bases and 5 bases respectively, with 13 bases between them. Germline V gene data show CDR1 as MNHEY and CDR2 as SVGAGI. This CDR3 region has 13 residues. For the CDR3, the DNA is TGTGCCAGCAGCGAGCTCAGGATTACTGAAGCTTTCTTT. Translating gives CASSELRITEAFF.

The genes are TRBV7-2 and TRBJ2-5, with D perhaps matching TRBD1 (6 bases). Germline V gene sequence: CDR1 SGHTA, CDR2 FQGNSA. V was pared by 0 bases and J by 5 bases, with 16 bases between. The CDR3 length is 16 residues. The DNA of the CDR3 is TGTGCCAGCAGCTTAGCAAAGGGACAACAGTCTGAGACCCAGTACTTC. Amino acids: CASSLAKGQQSETQYF.

In nucleotides, the CDR3 is TGTGCCAGCAGCTCGGGACAGGTCCTTAATGAAAAACTGTTTTTT. As protein: CASSSGQVLNEKLFF. This sequence joins TRBV11-2 and TRBJ1-4; 8 bases agree with TRBD1. Germline V lookup: CDR1 SGHAT, CDR2 FQNNGV. V shed 4 bases and J 4 bases; nucleotides not matched to a gene: 5. This CDR3 is 15 amino acids long.

The rearrangement links TRBV10-3 to TRBJ2-2; D ambiguous. The V end lost 3 bases, the J end lost 0 bases, and 8 bases lay between the germline ends. The V gene's germline CDR1 is ENHRY and CDR2 SYGVKD. CDR3 length: 15 amino acids. CDR3 bases: TGTGCCATCAGTGATCTCTCCGCGAACACCGGGGAGCTGTTTTTT. This encodes CAISDLSANTGELFF.

The rearrangement links TRBV5-6 to TRBJ1-6; 7 bases align to TRBD1. V lost 4 bases and J lost 8; bases outside the gene matches: 9. Germline V lookup: CDR1 SGHDT, CDR2 YYEEEE. CDR3 size: 15 residues. In nucleotides, the CDR3 is TGTGCCAGCAGCCCCCGGACAGGACTATATTCACCCCTCCACTTT. Amino acid sequence: CASSPRTGLYSPLHF.

J is TRBJ2-1 and V is TRBV25-1; 8 bases align to TRBD2. CDR1 and CDR2 from the germline V gene are MGHDK and SYGVNS. The junction had 8 bases not matched to a gene; V was cut back by 7 bases and J by 9 bases. This CDR3 contains 13 residues. CDR3 sequence: CASIISGGTEQFF. Here the CDR3 DNA reads TGTGCCAGCATTATCTCGGGGGGGACTGAGCAGTTCTTC.

The chain has TRBV6-5 and TRBJ1-2; D is uncertain. The germline V gene has CDR1 MNHEY and CDR2 SVGAGI. CDR3 length: 12 residues. Trimming pared 2 bases from V and 4 bases from J, leaving 5 bases between. CDR3 sequence (DNA): TGTGCCAGCAGTTACCGGGGCTATGGCTACACCTTC. This gives the protein CASSYRGYGYTF.

This clone was detected once. The J gene is TRBJ2-1, the V gene TRBV7-2, with a weak D call TRBD1 (6 bases). Per the germline V gene, CDR1 is SGHTA and CDR2 is FQGNSA. Between the trimmed V and J ends, which lost 8 bases and 5 bases, there was a span of 13 bases. This CDR3 comprises 13 residues. The CDR3 reads CASATGVDNEQFF. The CDR3 DNA follows: TGTGCCAGCGCGACAGGTGTTGACAATGAGCAGTTCTTC.

V is TRBV11-2 and J is TRBJ2-7, with D perhaps matching TRBD1 (5 bases). Germline CDR1 SGHAT, CDR2 FQNNGV. V lost 1 base to trimming and J lost 2 bases, with 9 bases between them. This CDR3 region has 14 residues. This CDR3 is CASSLAPGPYEQYF. Here the CDR3 DNA reads TGTGCCAGCAGCTTAGCCCCAGGGCCCTACGAGCAGTACTTC.